The 31 T cell receptor beta chains listed next were all sequenced from one sample in a study of spatial heterogeneity in lung cancer. Their cognate antigens are unknown. TCRdb ran MiXCR on the 5' RACE reads and lists one entry per CDR3 protein. The sample gives fewer than 11,000 distinct CDR3 sequences, 7.5% to 9.5% of which show up once; approximately 19% is in the top ten. Time point described: sample taken at primary tumor resection. Whole-study results and caveats: Intratumoral expanded alpha and beta TCR counts were found to track tumor mutation counts.

Here the sequenced sample was lung tumor tissue, taken at surgery. The receptor set was obtained from a male donor with early-stage non-small cell lung cancer.

There are a few counts of this clonotype. The rearrangement links TRBV20-1 to TRBJ1-5; 7 bases match TRBD1. Germline CDR1 is DFQATT and CDR2 is SNEGSKA (reference sequence). The CDR3 spans 14 residues. V was clipped by 4 bases and J by 3 bases; unmatched bases: 6. The CDR3 protein is CSAIKGTDNQPQHF. CDR3 DNA: TGCAGTGCTATAAAAGGGACAGACAATCAGCCCCAGCATTTT.

The CDR3 DNA reads as TGCGCCAGCACCCGGACTAGCGGGAATAATGAGCAGTTCTTC. Its translation is CASTRTSGNNEQFF. The chain is built from TRBV5-1 and TRBJ2-1, with 12 nucleotides matching TRBD2. The CDR3 spans 14 residues. V lost 6 bases and J lost 7; bases outside the gene matches: 5. Germline CDR1 is SGHRS and CDR2 is YFSETQ.

This clonotype was picked up many times. The chain is built from TRBV20-1 and TRBJ2-3; TRBD1 might be the D (6 bases). Deletions cut 1 base from V and 4 bases from J, with 21 bases between. Germline V gives CDR1 DFQATT, CDR2 SNEGSKA (reference sequence). The CDR3 covers 17 residues. CDR3 residues: CSARASSGLQGADTQYF. The CDR3 nucleotides read TGCAGTGCTAGAGCTTCTTCCGGGCTACAGGGAGCAGATACGCAGTATTTT.

This clonotype was seen many times. The CDR3 sequence: CASSPGHGGTGELFF. The CDR3 nucleotides are TGTGCCAGCAGTCCCGGACACGGGGGCACCGGGGAGCTGTTTTTT. J is TRBJ2-2 and V is TRBV6-5; D might be TRBD2 (6 bases). V was shortened by 5 bases and J by 4 bases, with 14 bases between the two germline ends. The CDR3 totals 15 residues. Germline assignment: CDR1 MNHEY and CDR2 SVGAGI.

This clonotype was detected a few times. The chain links TRBV18 to TRBJ2-3; D gene unclear. V lost 2 bases and J 2 bases, leaving 2 bases between the germline ends. Germline lookup yields CDR1 KGHSH and CDR2 LQKENI. The CDR3 totals 12 residues. In nucleotides, the CDR3 is TGTGCCAGCTCACCAGACACAGATACGCAGTATTTT. It specifies CASSPDTDTQYF.

This clonotype occurred many times. CDR3: CASSQRSGDGTGELFF. The CDR3 DNA follows: TGTGCCAGCAGCCAACGTAGCGGGGACGGTACCGGGGAGCTGTTTTTT. This chain links TRBV11-3 with TRBJ2-2, with 8 bases matching TRBD2. From germline, CDR1 is SGHNT and CDR2 YENEEA. The V gene end was trimmed by 5 bases and the J gene end by 5 bases; junction bases not matched to a gene: 10. This CDR3 comprises 16 residues. Supplemented by reference TRBV11-3 and TRBJ2-2, the full variable domain reads EAGVVQSPRYKIIEKKQPVAFWCNPISGHNTLYWYLQNLGQGPELLIRYENEEAVDDSQLPKDRFSAERLKGVDSTLKIQPAELGDSAVYLCASSQRSGDGTGELFFGEGSRLTVL.

This clonotype came up many times. The chain carries TRBV20-1 and TRBJ2-3; D ambiguous. The germline V and J ends were trimmed by 1 base and 0 bases, with 14 bases remaining between them. There are 16 residues in the CDR3. Germline values: CDR1 DFQATT, CDR2 SNEGSKA (reference sequence). As DNA, the CDR3 is TGCAGTGCTAGAGTGGGAATGCCGGGCAGCACAGATACGCAGTATTTT. Encoded protein: CSARVGMPGSTDTQYF.

This chain joins TRBV3-1 and TRBJ2-5; 9 nucleotides line up with TRBD1. The J segment lost 5 bases and the V segment lost 4 bases, leaving 5 bases of the junction unmatched. The CDR3 has 14 residues. Looked up from germline, CDR1 is LGHDT and CDR2 is YNNKEL (reference sequence). The CDR3 nucleotides read TGTGCCAGCAGCCCGGACAGGGGCTACGAGACCCAGTACTTC. Translation: CASSPDRGYETQYF.

This clonotype was seen ten or more times. The chain is built from TRBV7-9 and TRBJ1-3; 7 positions agree with TRBD1. In germline, CDR1 is SEHNR, CDR2 FQNEAQ (reference sequence). The CDR3 sequence is 15 residues long. V shed 5 bases and J 2 bases; nucleotides not matched to a gene: 6. The CDR3 DNA follows: TGTGCCAGCAGCCCAGGGGGACAACCTGGAAACACCATATATTTT. It encodes CASSPGGQPGNTIYF. The whole variable domain, remainder taken from reference TRBV7-9 and TRBJ1-3, is DTGVSQNPRHKITKRGQNVTFRCDPISEHNRLYWYRQTLGQGPEFLTYFQNEAQLEKSRLLSDRFSAERPKGSFSTLEIQRTEQGDSAMYLCASSPGGQPGNTIYFGEGSWLTVV.

This clonotype was picked up many times. The chain carries TRBV3-1 and TRBJ1-3; D gene unclear. CDR1 is LGHDT and CDR2 is YNNKEL in the germline V gene (reference sequence). Deletions cut 0 bases from V and 2 bases from J, with 11 bases between. CDR3 size: 16 residues. The CDR3, as DNA: TGTGCCAGCAGCCAAGAAAGACTGTTGGCTGGAAACACCATATATTTT. Translated, it gives CASSQERLLAGNTIYF. The whole variable domain, filled in from reference TRBV3-1 and TRBJ1-3, reads DTAVSQTPKYLVTQMGNDKSIKCEQNLGHDTMYWYKQDSKKFLKIMFSYNNKELIINETVPNRFSPKSPDKAHLNLHINSLELGDSAVYFCASSQERLLAGNTIYFGEGSWLTVV.

The chain links TRBV4-1 to TRBJ2-7; possibly TRBD2 for D (6 bases). CDR1 and CDR2 (germline): MGHRA, YSYEKL. Trimming took off 5 bases at V and 9 bases at J, with 14 bases between the two ends. The CDR3 consists of 12 residues. The CDR3 sequence: CASSSGEDLQYF. CDR3 nucleotides: TGCGCCAGCAGCTCGGGGGAAGACTTGCAGTACTTC.

V gene TRBV5-1 combines with J gene TRBJ2-1; D gene uncertain. The CDR3 is made up of 15 amino acids. V shed 5 bases and J shed 5 bases, with 17 bases lying between them. From germline, CDR1 is SGHRS and CDR2 YFSETQ. CDR3 DNA: TGCGCCAGCAGTCTTGGGCCGGTGGGGAACAATGAGCAGTTCTTC. Its protein product is CASSLGPVGNNEQFF.

This clonotype has at least ten counts. V is TRBV20-1 and J is TRBJ2-7, with D perhaps TRBD2 (6 bases). This CDR3 comprises 13 residues. CDR1 DFQATT and CDR2 SNEGSKA come from the germline V gene (reference sequence). V was cut by 5 bases and J by 2 bases, with 13 bases left in between. The CDR3 sequence is CSAVRGGTYEQYF. The CDR3 bases are TGCAGTGCTGTTAGGGGCGGGACCTACGAGCAGTACTTC.

In this sample, this clonotype is medium-sized (0.01 to 0.1%). V gene TRBV11-3 combines with J gene TRBJ2-2; D is possibly TRBD2 (5 bases). This CDR3 contains 14 residues. V dropped 3 bases and J dropped 2 bases, with 7 bases sitting between them. Germline V lookup: CDR1 SGHNT, CDR2 YENEEA. CDR3 amino acids: CASSLRVNTGELFF. The CDR3 DNA sequence: TGTGCCAGCAGCTTGAGGGTTAACACCGGGGAGCTGTTTTTT.

In this sample, this clonotype turned up many times. This chain links TRBV19 with TRBJ2-5; TRBD2 might be the D (5 bases). V lost 4 bases, J lost 7 bases, and 16 bases lay in between. CDR1 and CDR2 from the germline V gene are LNHDA and SQIVND (reference sequence). CDR3 size: 14 residues. The CDR3: CASSRSGPSGTQYF. The CDR3 coding sequence is TGTGCCAGTAGTAGAAGCGGTCCTTCGGGGACCCAGTACTTC.

This clonotype was recorded many times. The chain employs TRBV29-1 and TRBJ1-4, with D perhaps matching TRBD1 (5 bases). V lost 4 bases to trimming and J lost 8 bases, with 11 bases between them. This CDR3 contains 12 residues. From germline, CDR1 is SQVTM and CDR2 ANQGSEA. CDR3 amino acids: CSVGWTSEKLFF. DNA for the CDR3: TGCAGCGTTGGGTGGACATCAGAAAAACTGTTTTTT.

The V gene is TRBV5-4, the J gene TRBJ2-3, with 7 bases that match TRBD1. Germline V gene data show CDR1 as SGHNT and CDR2 as YYREEE (reference sequence). CDR3 length: 16 amino acids. The trim removed 2 bases at V and 3 bases at J, leaving 9 bases unmatched. The CDR3 region has the DNA TGTGCCAGCAGCTTAGAGGGGGCAAGAATTACAGATACGCAGTATTTT. This translates into CASSLEGARITDTQYF.

Judged by abundance, this clonotype is medium-sized (0.01 to 0.1%). The rearrangement links TRBV5-1 to TRBJ2-3; TRBD2 matches at 7 bases. Germline V gives CDR1 SGHRS, CDR2 YFSETQ. J gave up 3 bases and V 1 base, and 2 bases lay outside the gene matches. The CDR3 extends over 14 amino acids. The CDR3 region has the DNA TGCGCCAGCAGCTTGCAGGGAGGGACAGATACGCAGTATTTT. It codes for CASSLQGGTDTQYF.

For the CDR3, the DNA is TGTGCCAGCAGCCACGCCTGGGGGCTAGCGGAATACACCGGGGAGCTGTTTTTT. It is translated as CASSHAWGLAEYTGELFF. The chain is built from TRBV7-2 and TRBJ2-2; D perhaps matches TRBD2 (7 bases). Germline V gene data show CDR1 as SGHTA and CDR2 as FQGNSA. CDR3 length: 18 amino acids. V was shortened by 5 bases and J by 3 bases, with 22 bases between the two germline ends.

This clonotype has at least ten counts. The CDR3 DNA is TGTGCCACCAGTGATCCGGGGGAGAGCACCGGGGAGCTGTTTTTT. This codes for CATSDPGESTGELFF. The chain is built from TRBV24-1 and TRBJ2-2; D might be TRBD2 (6 bases). This CDR3 contains 15 residues. The V end was cut by 3 bases, the J end by 4 bases, with 11 bases between. Germline CDR1 KGHDR, CDR2 SFDVKD.

V is TRBV10-2 and J is TRBJ2-5, with TRBD2 identical over 8 bases. With 9 bases clipped from V and 2 bases from J, the junction kept 2 bases outside the gene matches. Germline V gene sequence: CDR1 WSHSY, CDR2 SAAADI. This CDR3 is built from 12 residues. For the CDR3, the DNA is TGCGCCAGTAGCGGGGCTCAAGAGACCCAGTACTTC. Translated: CASSGAQETQYF.

This chain links TRBV6-6 with TRBJ1-1; D unclear. CDR3 size: 13 residues. V was shortened by 6 bases and J by 4 bases, with 12 bases between the two germline ends. The V gene's germline CDR1 is MNHNY and CDR2 SVGAGI (reference sequence). The chain's CDR3 is CASRSRTSTEAFF. The CDR3 DNA reads as TGTGCCAGCAGATCCCGAACTAGCACTGAAGCTTTCTTT.

This clonotype was counted many times. This sequence joins TRBV7-2 and TRBJ1-2; D not resolved. Germline V gives CDR1 SGHTA, CDR2 FQGNSA. Trimming left V 2 bases short and J 6 bases short, with 7 bases between. CDR3 length: 12 amino acids. The CDR3 region is CASSLRRDGYTF. CDR3 DNA sequence: TGTGCCAGCAGCTTACGTAGAGATGGCTACACCTTC.

This clonotype was counted at least ten times. The rearrangement links TRBV7-2 to TRBJ2-2, with D possibly TRBD1 on 6 matching bases. Germline V gives CDR1 SGHTA, CDR2 FQGNSA. The CDR3 sequence is 15 residues long. The V end lost 4 bases, the J end lost 2 bases, and 11 bases lay between the germline ends. In nucleotides, the CDR3 is TGTGCCAGCAGCTCCCGGACAGCTAACACCGGGGAGCTGTTTTTT. Amino acids: CASSSRTANTGELFF.

This clonotype came up many times. This chain connects TRBV7-9 to TRBJ2-3; D not resolved. The CDR3 covers 13 residues. CDR1 is SEHNR and CDR2 is FQNEAQ in the germline V gene (reference sequence). V lost 6 bases to trimming and J lost 3 bases, with 10 bases between them. The CDR3 DNA follows: TGTGCCAGCAGTCCGGAGTGGACAGATACGCAGTATTTT. Amino acid sequence: CASSPEWTDTQYF.

This clonotype was counted ten times or more. The chain is built from TRBV30 and TRBJ2-1; D gene unclear. V shed 2 bases and J shed 2 bases, with 7 bases lying between them. The V gene's germline CDR1 is GTSNPN and CDR2 SVGIG (reference sequence). This CDR3 region has 13 residues. The CDR3 sequence: CAWSHNAYNEQFF. In DNA form, the CDR3 reads TGTGCCTGGAGTCACAACGCCTACAATGAGCAGTTCTTC.

Relative to its sample, this clonotype is medium-sized. V gene TRBV5-1 combines with J gene TRBJ2-2, with 7 bases fitting TRBD1. The CDR3 is 13 residues long. Germline V gives CDR1 SGHRS, CDR2 YFSETQ. J gave up 1 base and V 8 bases, and 2 bases lay outside the gene matches. CDR3 sequence reads: CASWTGNTGELFF. Written as DNA, the CDR3 is TGCGCCAGTTGGACAGGGAACACCGGGGAGCTGTTTTTT. Combining the CDR3 with reference TRBV5-1 and TRBJ2-2 gives the whole variable domain KAGVTQTPRYLIKTRGQQVTLSCSPISGHRSVSWYQQTPGQGLQFLFEYFSETQRNKGNFPGRFSGRQFSNSRSEMNVSTLELGDSALYLCASWTGNTGELFFGEGSRLTVL.

The V call is TRBV12-3 or TRBV12-4, the J call TRBJ2-2; D might be TRBD2 (5 bases). Trimming shortened V by 3 bases and J by 0 bases, and 8 bases separated the two germline ends. The CDR3 totals 15 residues. This CDR3 is CASSFGVANTGELFF. The CDR3 DNA reads TGTGCCAGCAGTTTCGGGGTCGCGAACACCGGGGAGCTGTTTTTT.

This clonotype appeared many times. The CDR3 region is CASSQQQSDQETQYF. CDR3 DNA: TGTGCCAGCAGCCAACAGCAGAGCGACCAAGAGACCCAGTACTTC. The chain couples TRBV4-2 to TRBJ2-5; no clear D gene. Germline CDR1 and CDR2: LGHNA and YNFKEQ. V lost 2 bases, J lost 0 bases, and 10 bases lay in between. The CDR3 runs 15 residues.

This clonotype was picked up many times. The chain recombines TRBV15 with TRBJ1-6; D call uncertain. Trimming pared 1 base from V and 8 bases from J, leaving 12 bases between. The CDR3 consists of 15 residues. From germline, CDR1 is LNHNV and CDR2 YYDKDF (reference sequence). Here the CDR3 reads CATSRAPHGDSPLHF. The CDR3 nucleotides are TGTGCCACCAGCAGAGCCCCCCACGGCGATTCACCCCTCCACTTT.

The rearrangement uses TRBV7-9 and TRBJ2-6; no definite D call. The CDR3 contains 15 residues. The V gene lost 3 bases and the J gene lost 1 base, with 7 bases spanning the gap. The germline gives CDR1 SEHNR, CDR2 FQNEAQ (reference sequence). This chain's CDR3 is CASSLLESGANVLTF. CDR3 in DNA: TGTGCCAGCAGCTTGCTCGAATCTGGGGCCAACGTCCTGACTTTC. The full variable domain, with the rest looked up from reference TRBV7-9 and TRBJ2-6, is DTGVSQNPRHKITKRGQNVTFRCDPISEHNRLYWYRQTLGQGPEFLTYFQNEAQLEKSRLLSDRFSAERPKGSFSTLEIQRTEQGDSAMYLCASSLLESGANVLTFGAGSRLTVL.